Detailed here is one T cell receptor (beta chain). Its target is unknown. Measured with immunoSEQ multiplex PCR; TCRdb has only the in-frame clones, and not every one. The data show about 79,000 clones, 92% seen once. This specimen belongs to a study of T cell responses to AZD1222 COVID-19 vaccine. Study results and caveats: Donors were mostly white British, more females; clonal diversity possibly underestimated.

The CDR3 covers 20 residues. Germline assignment: CDR1 MNHEY and CDR2 SVGEGT. V shed 0 bases and J shed 1 base, with 25 bases lying between them. The TCR comes from an adult in good health. The V gene is TRBV6-2 or TRBV6-3, the J gene TRBJ2-7, with D possibly being TRBD2 (7 bases). The input for sequencing was peripheral blood, taken on day 0 of MenACWY control vaccination. DNA for the CDR3: TGTGCCAGCAGTTACTCGAAGGGCCAGCGGGACATCCTAAGTTCCTACGAGCAGTACTTC. This encodes CASSYSKGQRDILSSYEQYF.